The rows below give T cell receptor beta chains drawn from one sample of a study of blood T cell repertoires in COVID-19. This table comes from immunoSEQ multiplex PCR, and its TCRdb copy is limited to in-frame clones, with some not included. The sample records under 200,000 clones, around 87% being singletons. Sequencing was done on a sample of peripheral blood. Receptors were obtained from a man in his forties with active or convalescent COVID-19. Both conserved end residues are part of each CDR3. Each record gives: J gene, CDR3 length, V gene, CDR3 protein.

TRBJ1-2,15,TRBV3-1/TRBV3-2,CASSQTWTGNYGYTF
TRBJ1-2,15,TRBV5-6,CASSPGTGANYGYTF
TRBJ1-4,15,TRBV7-9,CASSLAAGNEEKLFF
TRBJ2-3,14,TRBV29-1,CSVEGGGAGDTQYF
TRBJ1-4,16,TRBV9,CASSPRTVATNEKLFF
TRBJ2-3,13,TRBV2,CASSDVAGDPQYF
TRBJ2-2,15,TRBV9,CASSPLTGAAGELFF
TRBJ1-1,13,TRBV11-3,CASSRGSDREAFF
TRBJ2-7,15,TRBV6-2/TRBV6-3,CASSPYRGDNYEQYF
TRBJ1-6,18,TRBV5-4,CASSGRDRGLGGGSPLHF
TRBJ1-6,19,TRBV18,CASSLWDSSGSSYNSPLHF
TRBJ1-2,15,TRBV7-2,CASSLSGGANYGYTF
TRBJ1-4,15,TRBV5-1,CASSLGGRTNEKLFF
TRBJ2-2,16,TRBV7-8,CASSLARQGAVGELFF
TRBJ1-2,15,TRBV14,CASSLLGQGTYGYTF
TRBJ1-1,14,TRBV14,CASSQVPSGTEAFF
TRBJ2-1,12,TRBV30,CAWSAGGREQFF
TRBJ1-5,14,TRBV28,CASSLGGRGQPQHF